This T cell receptor (beta chain) is drawn from a study of CD8+ T cells in alopecia areata. Broader study findings: Normal scalp had lower clonality than lesional scalp, with alopecia totalis/universalis lesions showing this most strongly.

As for this clone: The target antigen is unknown.

Extracted RNA was reverse transcribed, and the resulting cDNA served as sequencing template. Data came from immunoSEQ multiplex PCR; TCRdb stores just in-frame clones and leaves some out. The sample has some 160,000 clones, more than 55% seen once; the top ten hold 36%. Investigators sorted PBMCs to obtain both CD4+ and CD8+ T cells. Per germline, CDR1 MNHEY and CDR2 SMNVEV (reference sequence). The CDR3 spans 13 residues. Trimming pared 1 base from V and 7 bases from J, leaving 10 bases between. The TCR originated in a human donor in good health. The sequenced material came from CD8+ T cells sorted from blood. The chain has TRBV27 and TRBJ1-2, with a tentative D call TRBD1 (5 bases). The CDR3 region has the DNA TGTGCCAGCAGTTTATTGCAGGGACGTGGCTACACCTTC. This gives the protein CASSLLQGRGYTF.